Listed below are T cell receptor beta chains from one sample, sequenced in a study of T cells in Graves' hyperthyroidism and ophthalmopathy. TCRdb reanalysed the multiplex PCR reads using MiXCR and keeps one entry per CDR3 protein. The table has approximately 590,000 distinct CDR3 sequences, 15% to 18% seen once; the top ten hold approximately 7.4%. The sequenced sample was blood. These TCRs come from a woman aged 30 to 39 with Graves' hyperthyroidism. Both conserved end residues are trimmed from each CDR3.

>TRBJ2-5|TRBV6-2/TRBV6-3
ASSRRETQY
>TRBJ1-2|TRBV2
ATRGQGVSVGGYT
>TRBJ2-2|TRBV5-1
ASSLVFPGSGELF
>TRBJ2-3|TRBV28
ASSLRTTDTQY
>TRBJ1-1|TRBV4-1
ASSQSLGQEAF
>TRBJ2-7|TRBV20-1
SAGGQGIMGEQY
>TRBJ2-5|TRBV6-5
ASSYGQGQETQY
>TRBJ2-3|TRBV6-5
ASGYRTGRTDTQY
>TRBJ1-2|TRBV16
ASSLDDRGYGYT
>TRBJ2-1|TRBV6-1
ASGEEQF
>TRBJ2-1|TRBV20-1
SAPVPALNEQF
>TRBJ2-3|TRBV27
AKRGDTQY
>TRBJ2-1|TRBV7-3
ASSLSLGARNEQF
>TRBJ2-7|TRBV5-4
ASRNGPEVQY
>TRBJ2-7|TRBV7-2
ASSLDGSSSYEQY
>TRBJ2-1|TRBV14
ASSQDEGQGAIREFNEQF
>TRBJ1-6|TRBV27
ASSLSPITGAGSPLH
>TRBJ1-5|TRBV15
ATSRNSAAFSNQPQH
>TRBJ2-2|TRBV19
ASSNGQGYTGELF
>TRBJ2-5|TRBV7-2
ASSQLVETQY
>TRBJ2-3|TRBV20-1
SVASDTQY
>TRBJ1-4|TRBV19
ASTGQVSGITEKLF
>TRBJ2-4|TRBV2
ASLVMAGEGKNIQY
>TRBJ2-2|TRBV6-1
ASSARQADTGELF
>TRBJ1-5|TRBV6-1
ASRATGGGQPQH
>TRBJ1-1|TRBV9
ASSVVRGQTEAF
>TRBJ1-5|TRBV7-8
ASSLVGRFSNQPQH
>TRBJ2-3|TRBV12-3/TRBV12-4
ASSLVMGADTQY
>TRBJ2-6|TRBV28
ASSPGGGGGYSGANVLT
>TRBJ2-6|TRBV7-2
ASSLALFGGAGANVLT
>TRBJ1-5|TRBV19
ASSIRRGSGSGSNQPQH
>TRBJ2-2|TRBV7-2
ASSPDSGTGELF
>TRBJ2-7|TRBV20-1
SAIYSGRNYEQY
>TRBJ2-3|TRBV19
ASTIGGAPVITDTQY
>TRBJ2-3|TRBV6-2/TRBV6-3
ASSGGGQARTTDTQY
>TRBJ1-1|TRBV18
ASSISVNTEAF
>TRBJ2-5|TRBV18
ASSPPPGEETQY
>TRBJ2-1|TRBV12-3/TRBV12-4
ASRKRRITNEQF
>TRBJ1-2|TRBV28
ASSLFEGYGYT
>TRBJ2-7|TRBV5-4
ASSYPRQGSTYEQY
>TRBJ2-5|TRBV12-3/TRBV12-4
ASSPGVETQY
>TRBJ2-3|TRBV5-1
ASSLIQPGRLSTDTQY
>TRBJ1-5|TRBV11-3
ASSFLDRQGRRQPQH
>TRBJ2-2|TRBV10-3
AISGPGQGPNTGELF
>TRBJ2-1|TRBV12-5
ASGSGSDREQF
>TRBJ2-7|TRBV29-1
SAGVSGSWQY
>TRBJ2-7|TRBV7-9
ASSWGDTRYEQY
>TRBJ1-4|TRBV7-9
ASSSPRGAGEKLF
>TRBJ1-1|TRBV6-1
ASSDPRQGVLNTEAF
>TRBJ2-3|TRBV5-1
ASRDWGTDTQY
>TRBJ2-1|TRBV20-1
SARDQSGRPEQF
>TRBJ2-3|TRBV24-1
ATRDGQDTDTQY
>TRBJ2-3|TRBV11-3
ASSPGPLSDTQY
>TRBJ2-7|TRBV29-1
SASNVRRDRGRYEQY
>TRBJ1-4|TRBV20-1
SARDRRATNEKLL
>TRBJ2-7|TRBV20-1
SARDTSGTYEQY
>TRBJ2-3|TRBV5-6
ASSLGLPYDTQY
>TRBJ2-1|TRBV9
ASSVTWGAYNEQF
>TRBJ2-1|TRBV3-1
ASSQETGGAYNEQF